The clone carrying this TCR beta chain was detected ten times or more. Relative to the germline gene, one junction end is altered; a read error may explain this. Germline V CDR1 and CDR2: LGHDT, YNNKEL (reference sequence). The CDR3 runs to 13 residues. The sample comes from a study of identical twins. A single record per CDR3 protein comes from TCRdb applying MiXCR to the 5' RACE reads. The sample yields roughly 770,000 distinct CDR3 sequences, 18% seen once. This sample also belongs to another study, concerning T cells expressing NK-cell markers.

This chain links TRBV3-1 with TRBJ2-7; TRBD1 agrees at 9 bases. The origin of this receptor is a woman aged 18-35 years in good health. Sequenced material: PBMCs. The CDR3 region is CASSQGQGYEQYF. The CDR3 region has the DNA TGCGCCAGCAGCCAGGGACAGGGCTACGAGCAGTACTTC.